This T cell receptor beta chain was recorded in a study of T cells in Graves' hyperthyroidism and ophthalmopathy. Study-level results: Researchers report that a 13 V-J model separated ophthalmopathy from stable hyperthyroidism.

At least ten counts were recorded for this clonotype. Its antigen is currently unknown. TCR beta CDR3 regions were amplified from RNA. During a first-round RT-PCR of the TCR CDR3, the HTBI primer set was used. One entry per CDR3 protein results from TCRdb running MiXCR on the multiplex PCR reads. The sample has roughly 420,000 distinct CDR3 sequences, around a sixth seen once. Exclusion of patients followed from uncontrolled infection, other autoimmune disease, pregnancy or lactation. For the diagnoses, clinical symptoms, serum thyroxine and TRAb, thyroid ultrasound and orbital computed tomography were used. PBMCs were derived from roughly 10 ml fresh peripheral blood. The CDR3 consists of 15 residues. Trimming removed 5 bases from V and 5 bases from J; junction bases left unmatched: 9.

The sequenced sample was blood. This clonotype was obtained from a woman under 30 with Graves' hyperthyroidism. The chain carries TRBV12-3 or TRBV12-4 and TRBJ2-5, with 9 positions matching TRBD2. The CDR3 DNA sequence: TGTGCCAGCAGTCCCCGGCGGGGGGGCGGGGAGACCCAGTACTTC. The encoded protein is CASSPRRGGGETQYF.